This T cell receptor (beta chain) came from a study of OX40 agonist ivuxolimab in advanced cancers. About the full investigation: Ivuxolimab, which targeted the costimulatory receptor OX40 (CD134), was an agonistic, fully human IgG2 monoclonal antibody. Intravenous ivuxolimab was administered to patients every 2 weeks at six dose levels: 0.01, 0.1, 0.3, 1.5, 3 and 10 mg/kg. Among the roughly 50 dose-escalation patients, roughly 20 had hepatocellular carcinoma, 15 or so melanoma, 9 renal cell carcinoma and 9 head and neck cancer. In the dose-escalation cohort, 70% to 85% of patients were male, and the mean age was roughly 56 years with a range of roughly 20 to 80. Patients were allowed to have had prior anti-PD-1, anti-PD-L1 or anti-CTLA-4 therapy, and about 40% of the dose-escalation patients had been treated with checkpoint inhibitors. Partial responses occurred in three dose-escalation patients: two with cutaneous melanoma and one with hepatocellular carcinoma. The point of sequencing TCRbeta in the periphery was to test whether ivuxolimab changed TCR sequence diversity and drove clonal T-cell expansion. The paper describes the monotherapy dose-escalation part (N ≈ 52 patients) of the phase I trial of ivuxolimab. Summary of the overall study and its limitations: After ivuxolimab, CD8+ T cells had more expanded clones than CD4+ T cells on average. In partial responders in the 0.1-3.0 mg/kg groups, normalized peripheral clonal expansion was found to be among the lowest, especially among CD8+ T cells. Low levels of normalized T-cell clonal expansion were also seen in some patients who did not respond. The antigen specificity of the clonally expanded peripheral T cells was not determined. At doses of 0.1 to 3.0 mg/kg, clonal expansion of both CD4+ and CD8+ blood T cells was observed from baseline to week 6.

Genomic DNA was extracted from sorted cells for sequencing of the TCRbeta CDR3 region. The immunoSEQ Assay was used for sequencing of TCRbeta CDR3 regions. TCRdb holds this immuneACCESS table with in-frame rearrangements only. Some clones are missing; in checked studies, unresolved V genes explain under half, and the rest has no known cause. Present in this sample are over 95,000 clones, about 79% of which were seen just once. Roughly 1.5% of the sample is held by the ten biggest clonotypes. Comment on this clone: Its antigen is currently not known. Base qualities are not at hand, and no much larger clone is one base apart.

The trial excluded patients who had a history of autoimmune disease or were on systemic immunosuppression. Peripheral blood for TCR sequencing was drawn from every dose cohort at baseline, at cycle 4 day 1 and at cycle 7 day 1. Samples were obtained from an open-label, multicenter, first-in-human phase I dose-escalation trial of ivuxolimab. The trial enrolled adults with locally advanced or metastatic head and neck squamous cell, hepatocellular, melanoma or renal cell carcinoma. Before TCR sequencing, CD4+ T cells and CD8+ T cells from peripheral blood were sorted into separate populations. The source of this sequence is an adult with an advanced solid tumor such as melanoma, head and neck, liver or kidney cancer. Sequenced material: CD4+ or CD8+ T cells sorted from blood, taken in a trial of the OX40 agonist ivuxolimab.

The nucleotide sequence is given as TGTGCCAGCAGCCAAGAGACTCTTGGGACCGGGGCCAACGTCCTGACTTTC. The encoded protein is CASSQETLGTGANVLTF. The chain links TRBV14 with TRBJ2-6; the D gene is possibly TRBD1 or TRBD2, with 5 bases matching each. The germline V gene gives CDR1 as SGHDN and CDR2 as FVKESK. From the cysteine up to the phenylalanine, the CDR3 has a length of 17 residues. Left in the record is the CDR3 DNA by itself, 51 bases read in frame from the first base. Relative to germline, V is 0 bases shorter and J is 4 bases shorter, with 13 bases between their ends.